The entry below describes one T cell receptor (beta chain). The antigen remains undetermined. Pooling was applied to second doses at about 4 or about 12 weeks. Repertoires were generated with immunoSEQ multiplex PCR, while TCRdb's copy carries only in-frame clones and drops some. This table has more than 120,000 clones, around 84% appearing once. The data belong to a study of T cell responses to AZD1222 COVID-19 vaccine. The germline gives CDR1 LNHDA, CDR2 SQIVND (reference sequence). The CDR3 totals 13 residues. Deletions cut 4 bases from V and 5 bases from J, with 11 bases between. General study points: Clonal diversity may have been underestimated, and the donors were mostly white British, with more females than males. The study reported that nearly half of spike-specific TCRs target unmutated variant regions. Two AZD1222 doses significantly raised spike-specific TCR breadth and depth over controls.

Specimen: peripheral blood, collected 28 days after the second AZD1222 dose. J is TRBJ1-1 and V is TRBV19; D unresolved. This sequence was found in an adult who received the AZD1222 COVID-19 vaccine. CDR3 in amino acids: CASSTILLTEAFF. The CDR3 nucleotides read TGTGCCAGTAGTACTATTCTTCTTACTGAAGCTTTCTTT.